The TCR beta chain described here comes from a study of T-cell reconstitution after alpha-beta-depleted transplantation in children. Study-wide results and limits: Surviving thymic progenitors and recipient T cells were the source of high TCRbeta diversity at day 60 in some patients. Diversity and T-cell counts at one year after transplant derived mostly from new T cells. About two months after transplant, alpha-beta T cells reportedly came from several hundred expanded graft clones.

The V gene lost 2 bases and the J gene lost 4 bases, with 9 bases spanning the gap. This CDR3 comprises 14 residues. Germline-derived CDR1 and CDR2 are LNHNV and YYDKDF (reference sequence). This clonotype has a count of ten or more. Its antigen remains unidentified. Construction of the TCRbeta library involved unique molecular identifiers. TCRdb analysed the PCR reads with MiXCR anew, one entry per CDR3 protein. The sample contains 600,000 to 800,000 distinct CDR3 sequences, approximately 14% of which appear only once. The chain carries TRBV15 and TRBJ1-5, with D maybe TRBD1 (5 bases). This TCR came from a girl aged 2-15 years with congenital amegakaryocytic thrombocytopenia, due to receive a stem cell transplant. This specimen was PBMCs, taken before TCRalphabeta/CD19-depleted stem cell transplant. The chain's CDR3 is CATSRSQGNQPQHF. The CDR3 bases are TGTGCCACCAGCAGAAGTCAGGGAAATCAGCCCCAGCATTTT.